A single TCR beta chain is shown here with its context. Its antigen is unidentified. The V gene's germline CDR1 is MNHNY and CDR2 SVGAGI (reference sequence). This CDR3 region has 15 residues. The J segment lost 1 base and the V segment lost 3 bases, leaving 2 bases of the junction unmatched. Use of 60 Vbeta and 13 Jbeta primers characterized the PCR. Original processing methods: Later, an analysis found some 80 million unique TCR beta chains, and 9.5 million to 11 million of these were shared. TCRdb's table, derived via immunoSEQ multiplex PCR, lists solely in-frame clones and lacks some. V and J calls and clone size are copied from that table; D and trimming were computed from the DNA. The sample shows approximately 88,000 clones, approximately 76% of them seen only once. These data originate in a study of cytomegalovirus exposure and HLA in healthy donors. Study results and caveats: For TCR beta chains, V- and J-gene trimming was later linked to a missense DCLRE1C variant.

The receptor was isolated from a man in his thirties or forties in good health and CMV-seropositive. Input material: PBMCs. V and J are TRBV6-6 and TRBJ2-3; 9 bases map to TRBD1. CDR3 protein: CASSYYRGRTDTQYF. The CDR3, as DNA: TGTGCCAGCAGTTATTACAGGGGGCGCACAGATACGCAGTATTTT.